This paragraph reports one T cell receptor (beta chain). Its antigen is undetermined. Germline V gene data show CDR1 as LNHDA and CDR2 as SQIVND (reference sequence). This CDR3 has 13 amino acids. V lost 10 bases and J lost 9, with 16 bases in between. Primers: 60 V beta forward and 13 J beta reverse. The method was immunoSEQ multiplex PCR; TCRdb's version includes in-frame clones alone and lacks a portion of them. The data contain more than 75,000 clones, roughly four fifths of them singletons. This sample is part of a study of glioma-infiltrating T cells after dendritic cell vaccination. General observations from the study: Estimated pretreatment TIL content predicted outcome after dendritic cell vaccination.

Stated time point: after dendritic cell vaccination, including at tumor progression/relapse. Fresh-frozen tumor tissue and more than two years of survival data were available for all. Isocitrate dehydrogenase mutation was absent in all glioblastoma patients. The chain employs TRBV19 and TRBJ1-6; TRBD1 might be the D (5 bases). The TCR comes from a human donor with glioblastoma. Sequencing was performed on blood, taken after dendritic cell vaccination. The CDR3 DNA is TGTGCCACCACTGGGGGGGAAGGTTCACCCCTCCACTTT. It translates to CATTGGEGSPLHF.